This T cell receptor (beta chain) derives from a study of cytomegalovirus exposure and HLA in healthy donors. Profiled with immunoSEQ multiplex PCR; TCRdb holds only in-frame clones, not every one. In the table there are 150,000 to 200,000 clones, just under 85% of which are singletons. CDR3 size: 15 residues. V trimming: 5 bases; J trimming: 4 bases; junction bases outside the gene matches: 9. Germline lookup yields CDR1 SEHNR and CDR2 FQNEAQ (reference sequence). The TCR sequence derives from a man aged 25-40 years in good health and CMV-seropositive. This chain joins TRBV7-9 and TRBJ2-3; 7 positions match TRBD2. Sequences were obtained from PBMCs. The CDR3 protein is CASSPPSSGADTQYF. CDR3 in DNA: TGTGCCAGCAGCCCCCCCTCTAGCGGTGCAGATACGCAGTATTTT.